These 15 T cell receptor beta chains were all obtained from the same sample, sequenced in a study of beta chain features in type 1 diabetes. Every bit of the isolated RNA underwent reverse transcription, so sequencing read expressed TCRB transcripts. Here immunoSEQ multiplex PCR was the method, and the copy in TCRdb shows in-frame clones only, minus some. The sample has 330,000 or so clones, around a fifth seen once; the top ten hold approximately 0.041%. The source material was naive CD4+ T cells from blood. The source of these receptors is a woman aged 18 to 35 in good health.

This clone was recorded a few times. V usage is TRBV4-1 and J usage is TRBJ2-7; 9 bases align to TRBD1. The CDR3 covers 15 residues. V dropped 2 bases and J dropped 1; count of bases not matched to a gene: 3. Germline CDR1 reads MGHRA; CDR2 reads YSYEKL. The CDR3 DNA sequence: TGCGCCAGCAGCCAACCCGGGACAGGGTCCTACGAGCAGTACTTC. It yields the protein CASSQPGTGSYEQYF.

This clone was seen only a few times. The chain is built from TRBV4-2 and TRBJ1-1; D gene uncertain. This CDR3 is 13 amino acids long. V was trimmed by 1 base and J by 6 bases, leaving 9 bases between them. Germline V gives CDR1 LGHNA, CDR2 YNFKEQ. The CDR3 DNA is TGTGCCAGCAGCCAAGTTCGACGGGCTGAAGCTTTCTTT. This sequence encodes CASSQVRRAEAFF.

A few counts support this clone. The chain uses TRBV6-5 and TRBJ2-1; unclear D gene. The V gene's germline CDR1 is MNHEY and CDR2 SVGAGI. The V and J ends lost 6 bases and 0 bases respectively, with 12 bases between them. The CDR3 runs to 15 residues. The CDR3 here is CASSPDWSSYNEQFF. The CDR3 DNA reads TGTGCCAGCAGCCCCGACTGGAGCTCCTACAATGAGCAGTTCTTC.

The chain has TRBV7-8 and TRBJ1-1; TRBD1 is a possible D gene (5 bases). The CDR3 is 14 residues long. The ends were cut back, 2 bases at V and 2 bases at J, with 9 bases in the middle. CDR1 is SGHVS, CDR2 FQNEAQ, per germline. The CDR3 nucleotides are TGTGCCAGCAGCTTATGGCAGGGCAACACTGAAGCTTTCTTT. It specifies CASSLWQGNTEAFF.

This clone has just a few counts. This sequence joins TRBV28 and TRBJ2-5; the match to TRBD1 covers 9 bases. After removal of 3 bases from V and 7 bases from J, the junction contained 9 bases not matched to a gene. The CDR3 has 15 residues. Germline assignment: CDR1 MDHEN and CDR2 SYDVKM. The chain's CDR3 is CASSFLGTGYRTQYF. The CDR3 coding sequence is TGTGCCAGCAGTTTTCTTGGGACAGGGTATAGGACCCAGTACTTC.

This chain's CDR3 is CASSSGQPNTEAFF. CDR3 DNA sequence: TGCGCCAGCAGCTCAGGACAGCCGAACACTGAAGCTTTCTTT. The chain uses TRBV5-1 and TRBJ1-1; D is possibly TRBD1 (6 bases). Germline-derived CDR1 and CDR2 are SGHRS and YFSETQ. The ends were cut back, 3 bases at V and 1 base at J, with 10 bases in the middle. The CDR3 has 14 residues.

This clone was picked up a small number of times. The CDR3 reads CASSVAFTDTQYF. As DNA, the CDR3 is TGTGCCAGCAGCGTTGCGTTCACAGATACGCAGTATTTT. The V and J genes are TRBV9 and TRBJ2-3; D remains ambiguous. Germline-derived CDR1 and CDR2 are SGDLS and YYNGEE. The CDR3 spans 13 residues. V was cut by 2 bases and J by 2 bases, with 6 bases left in between.

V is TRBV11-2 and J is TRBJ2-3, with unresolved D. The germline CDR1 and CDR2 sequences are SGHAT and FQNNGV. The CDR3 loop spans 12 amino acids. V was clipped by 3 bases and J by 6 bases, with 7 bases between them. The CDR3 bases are TGTGCCAGCAGCTTCTTGCGGGATACGCAGTATTTT. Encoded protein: CASSFLRDTQYF.

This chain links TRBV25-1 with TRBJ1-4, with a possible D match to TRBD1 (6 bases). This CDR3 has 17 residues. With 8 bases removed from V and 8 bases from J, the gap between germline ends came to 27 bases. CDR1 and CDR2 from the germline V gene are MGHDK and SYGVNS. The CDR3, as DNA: TGTGCCAGCTCGGGGCATCATGCCAGGGGAGCCGGAGAAAAACTGTTTTTT. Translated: CASSGHHARGAGEKLFF.

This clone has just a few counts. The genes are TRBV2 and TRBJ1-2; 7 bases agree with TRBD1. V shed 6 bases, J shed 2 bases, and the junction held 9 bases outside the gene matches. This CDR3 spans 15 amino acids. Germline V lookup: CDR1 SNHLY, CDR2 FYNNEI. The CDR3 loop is CASRELGQPNYGYTF. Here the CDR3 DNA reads TGTGCCAGCAGGGAACTGGGACAGCCAAACTATGGCTACACCTTC. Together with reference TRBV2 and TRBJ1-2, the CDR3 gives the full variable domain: EPEVTQTPSHQVTQMGQEVILRCVPISNHLYFYWYRQILGQKVEFLVSFYNNEISEKSEIFDDQFSVERPDGSNFTLKIRSTKLEDSAMYFCASRELGQPNYGYTFGSGTRLTVV.

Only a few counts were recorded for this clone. CDR3 sequence reads: CASSDPGDGYTF. The CDR3 DNA is TGCGCCAGCAGCGATCCAGGGGACGGCTACACCTTC. The chain employs TRBV10-2 and TRBJ1-2; D is possibly TRBD1 (6 bases). CDR1 WSHSY and CDR2 SAAADI come from the germline V gene. Trimming cost V 6 bases and J 8 bases, with 13 bases left between them. The CDR3 is 12 amino acids.

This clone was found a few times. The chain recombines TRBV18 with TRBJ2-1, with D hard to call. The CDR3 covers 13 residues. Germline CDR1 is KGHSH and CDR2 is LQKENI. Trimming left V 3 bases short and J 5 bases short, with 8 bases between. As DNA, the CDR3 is TGTGCCAGCTCACCTGGGCTGAACAATGAGCAGTTCTTC. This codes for CASSPGLNNEQFF.

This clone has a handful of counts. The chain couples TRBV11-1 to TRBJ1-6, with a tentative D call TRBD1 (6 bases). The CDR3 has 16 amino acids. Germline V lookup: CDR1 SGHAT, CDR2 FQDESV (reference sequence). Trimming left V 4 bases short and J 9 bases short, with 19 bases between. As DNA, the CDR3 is TGTGCCAGCAGCTCAACAACCAGGGGATTTGGTTCACCCCTCCACTTT. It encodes CASSSTTRGFGSPLHF. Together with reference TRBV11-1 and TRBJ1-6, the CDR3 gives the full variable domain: EAEVAQSPRYKITEKSQAVAFWCDPISGHATLYWYRQILGQGPELLVQFQDESVVDDSQLPKDRFSAERLKGVDSTLKIQPAELGDSAMYLCASSSTTRGFGSPLHFGNGTRLTVT.

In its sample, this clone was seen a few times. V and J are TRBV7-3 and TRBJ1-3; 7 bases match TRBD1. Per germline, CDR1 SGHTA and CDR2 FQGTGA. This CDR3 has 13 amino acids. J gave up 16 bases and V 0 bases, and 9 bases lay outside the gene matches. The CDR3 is CASSLTGTASSYF. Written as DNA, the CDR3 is TGTGCCAGCAGCTTAACTGGGACAGCCTCATCTTATTTT. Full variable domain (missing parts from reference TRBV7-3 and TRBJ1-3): GAGVSQTPSNKVTEKGKYVELRCDPISGHTALYWYRQSLGQGPEFLIYFQGTGAADDSGLPNDRFFAVRPEGSVSTLKIQRTERGDSAVYLCASSLTGTASSYFGEGSWLTVV.

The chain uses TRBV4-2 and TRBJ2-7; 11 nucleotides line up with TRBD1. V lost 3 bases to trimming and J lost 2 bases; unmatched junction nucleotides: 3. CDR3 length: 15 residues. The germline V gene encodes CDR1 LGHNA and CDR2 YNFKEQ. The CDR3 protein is CASSQDRGPTYEQYF. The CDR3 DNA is TGTGCCAGCAGCCAGGACAGGGGGCCGACCTACGAGCAGTACTTC.